The clone carrying this T cell receptor (beta chain) showed up just once. These data belong to a study of sequential checkpoint blockade in melanoma. As for treatment: randomized to nivolumab then ipilimumab (arm A) or the reverse (arm B). Patients had received no earlier DNA-damaging chemotherapy. The repertoire was sequenced with immunoSEQ multiplex PCR; TCRdb's copy has only in-frame clones and lacks some. The sample contains 9,000 to 13,000 clones, roughly 69% of which appear only once. V was trimmed by 6 bases and J by 6 bases, leaving 14 bases between them. The germline V gene has CDR1 SEHNR and CDR2 FQNEAQ (reference sequence). The CDR3 covers 14 residues.

Sample: CD8+ T cells sorted from blood (inferred from file names), taken from a patient given nivolumab and ipilimumab in sequence. The chain combines TRBV7-9 with TRBJ2-2; possible D gene TRBD2, 6 bases. This receptor was identified in a human donor with melanoma. The CDR3 nucleotides read TGTGCCAGCAGGGAGGCGGGGAGCGCCGGGGAGCTGTTTTTT. Translated, it gives CASREAGSAGELFF.